Presented here are 7 T cell receptor beta chains from one specimen sequenced in a study of control samples from healthy donors and cancer patients (dated by TCRdb to between 2020 and 2021). Library preparation was by the immunoSEQ multiplex PCR assay. As stored in TCRdb, this immuneACCESS dataset retains in-frame rearrangements with V and J assigned. A fraction of the clones does not appear; measured against another copy, unresolved V genes explain less than half of the discrepancy, and the remainder lacks a known reason. The table kept for this sample lists some 190,000 clones. The top ten hold 2.2% of the sample. The sequenced material came from blood. Receptors were obtained from a woman in her 30s in good health.

The rearrangement uses TRBV11-2 and TRBJ2-7; TRBD1 agrees at 11 bases. The CDR3 has 15 residues. The J segment lost 7 bases and the V segment lost 3 bases, leaving 8 bases of the junction unmatched. Per the germline V gene, CDR1 is SGHAT and CDR2 is FQNNGV. In nucleotides, the CDR3 is TGTGCCAGCAGCTTCCTTGGACAGGGGGCAGGGGAGCAGTACTTC. Its protein is CASSFLGQGAGEQYF.

The chain couples TRBV5-6 to TRBJ1-3, with D perhaps matching TRBD1 (5 bases). Trimming removed 1 base at V and 0 bases at J, with 14 bases between. CDR3 length: 17 residues. Germline CDR1 and CDR2: SGHDT and YYEEEE. This CDR3 reads CASSLFQGRVSGNTIYF. Written as DNA, the CDR3 is TGTGCCAGCAGCTTGTTTCAGGGACGAGTCTCTGGAAACACCATATATTTT.

Here the CDR3 DNA reads TGTGCCAGCCGAAACACTGAAGCTTTCTTT. Translating it yields CASRNTEAFF. This chain joins TRBV6-5 and TRBJ1-1; D is unresolved. V was shortened by 8 bases and J by 2 bases, with 3 bases between the two germline ends. Germline V gives CDR1 MNHEY, CDR2 SVGAGI. The CDR3 has 10 residues.

The chain couples TRBV29-1 to TRBJ1-2; 7 positions agree with TRBD1. Germline loops: CDR1 SQVTM, CDR2 ANQGSEA. The V gene end was trimmed by 4 bases and the J gene end by 8 bases; junction bases not matched to a gene: 7. The CDR3 loop spans 12 amino acids. This chain's CDR3 is CSVADRVGGYTF. Written as DNA, the CDR3 is TGCAGCGTTGCAGACAGGGTAGGCGGCTACACCTTC.

This chain links TRBV20-1 with TRBJ2-2, with 7 bases fitting TRBD2. V trimming: 3 bases; J trimming: 6 bases; junction bases outside the gene matches: 16. CDR3 length: 17 amino acids. CDR1 is DFQATT and CDR2 is SNEGSKA in the germline V gene (reference sequence). The CDR3 DNA sequence: TGCAGTGCTAGTGAATCCCTTTTGGGGGGGGTCGCCGGGGAGCTGTTTTTT. Its protein is CSASESLLGGVAGELFF.

CDR3 region: CASSQLDRERVDGYTF. CDR3 DNA: TGTGCCAGCAGCCAATTGGATCGGGAAAGAGTGGATGGCTACACCTTC. This rearrangement joins TRBV3-1 (or the pseudogene TRBV3-2) to TRBJ1-2, with D unresolved. This CDR3 has 16 amino acids. Deletions cut 2 bases from V and 6 bases from J, with 19 bases between. Germline CDR1 LGHDT, CDR2 YNNKEL (reference sequence).

This chain joins TRBV11-3 and TRBJ1-1; no firm D call. V dropped 5 bases and J dropped 1 base, with 5 bases sitting between them. Germline-derived CDR1 and CDR2 are SGHNT and YENEEA. The CDR3 loop spans 12 amino acids. CDR3 in amino acids: CASSIENTEAFF. Written as DNA, the CDR3 is TGTGCCAGCAGCATTGAGAACACTGAAGCTTTCTTT.